One sample yielded the 29 T cell receptor beta chains listed below, sequenced in a study of blood T cell repertoires in COVID-19. Sequencing used immunoSEQ multiplex PCR; TCRdb keeps in-frame clones, though not all of them. This table holds 150,000 or so clones, roughly 79% found once. Specimen: PBMCs or T cells enriched from blood (not recorded which). These receptors originate from a woman between 45 and 65 years old who had recovered from COVID-19.

This chain joins TRBV19 and TRBJ2-1; 7 bases align to TRBD2. CDR3 length: 16 residues. The trim removed 3 bases at V and 0 bases at J, leaving 5 bases unmatched. Germline lookup yields CDR1 LNHDA and CDR2 SQIVND (reference sequence). In DNA, the CDR3 is TGTGCCAGTAGTATGCTCGGGAGGCGCTCCTACAATGAGCAGTTCTTC. It specifies CASSMLGRRSYNEQFF.

The chain has TRBV27 and TRBJ1-6; 9 nucleotides align to TRBD1. J was trimmed by 7 bases and V by 4 bases; bases with no gene match: 5. The germline V gene has CDR1 MNHEY and CDR2 SMNVEV (reference sequence). The CDR3 is made up of 15 amino acids. The CDR3: CASSWNRGHNSPLHF. The CDR3 DNA is TGTGCCAGCAGTTGGAACAGGGGGCACAATTCACCCCTCCACTTT.

The chain uses TRBV28 and TRBJ1-1; D gene ambiguous. CDR3 size: 13 residues. Looked up from germline, CDR1 is MDHEN and CDR2 is SYDVKM. V was shortened by 7 bases and J by 7 bases, with 16 bases between the two germline ends. The CDR3 coding sequence is TGTGCCAGCAACGAAAATCGGGAACGTGAAGCTTTCTTT. This sequence encodes CASNENREREAFF.

This clone was seen a single time. The DNA of the CDR3 is TGTGCCAGCAGCGTAGAACAGCTGTCCTACAATGAGCAGTTCTTC. Amino acids: CASSVEQLSYNEQFF. The chain has TRBV9 and TRBJ2-1; D is unclear. The germline V gene encodes CDR1 SGDLS and CDR2 YYNGEE. CDR3 length: 15 residues. V was trimmed by 0 bases and J by 1 base, leaving 8 bases between them.

This chain links TRBV7-8 with TRBJ2-7; TRBD1 matches at 9 bases. After removal of 1 base from V and 3 bases from J, the junction contained 4 bases not matched to a gene. CDR1 is SGHVS, CDR2 FQNEAQ, per germline. The CDR3 totals 15 residues. The CDR3 region is CASSLGTGVYYEQYF. CDR3 coding DNA: TGTGCCAGCAGCTTAGGGACAGGGGTCTACTACGAGCAGTACTTC.

In this sample, this clone turned up many times. The J gene is TRBJ1-2, the V gene TRBV28; D gene ambiguous. The CDR3 has 13 residues. Deletions cut 5 bases from V and 3 bases from J, with 10 bases between. The germline gives CDR1 MDHEN, CDR2 SYDVKM. CDR3 nucleotides: TGTGCCAGCAGTCTAACCGACTACTATGGCTACACCTTC. It codes for CASSLTDYYGYTF.

This chain joins TRBV5-1 and TRBJ2-7; 7 bases map to TRBD2. V shed 3 bases, J shed 12 bases, and the junction held 18 bases outside the gene matches. The CDR3 contains 15 residues. Germline CDR1 and CDR2: SGHRS and YFSETQ. CDR3 protein: CASSSQPGGTFDGYF. In DNA form, the CDR3 reads TGCGCCAGCAGCTCCCAGCCGGGGGGAACTTTTGACGGGTACTTC. Filled out from reference TRBV5-1 and TRBJ2-7, the complete variable domain reads KAGVTQTPRYLIKTRGQQVTLSCSPISGHRSVSWYQQTPGQGLQFLFEYFSETQRNKGNFPGRFSGRQFSNSRSEMNVSTLELGDSALYLCASSSQPGGTFDGYFGPGTRLTVT.

The chain has TRBV28 and TRBJ2-1; 7 nucleotides agree with TRBD1. Unmatched junction bases numbered 9, after V lost 6 bases and J lost 1 base. Germline CDR1 and CDR2: MDHEN and SYDVKM. This CDR3 is 16 amino acids long. The CDR3 DNA reads as TGTGCCAGCAGAACATCCGACAGGGTTTCCTACAATGAGCAGTTCTTC. It encodes CASRTSDRVSYNEQFF.

This sequence joins TRBV5-1 and TRBJ2-3, with 7 bases that match TRBD2. The V gene's germline CDR1 is SGHRS and CDR2 YFSETQ. The junction had 3 bases not matched to a gene; V was cut back by 0 bases and J by 2 bases. The CDR3 spans 15 residues. CDR3 in amino acids: CASSLVRDYTDTQYF. CDR3 DNA sequence: TGCGCCAGCAGCTTGGTTAGGGACTACACAGATACGCAGTATTTT. The full variable domain, its missing parts supplied by reference TRBV5-1 and TRBJ2-3, is KAGVTQTPRYLIKTRGQQVTLSCSPISGHRSVSWYQQTPGQGLQFLFEYFSETQRNKGNFPGRFSGRQFSNSRSEMNVSTLELGDSALYLCASSLVRDYTDTQYFGPGTRLTVL.

J is TRBJ2-3 and V is TRBV7-3; 10 bases are a match to TRBD2. The germline V gene has CDR1 SGHTA and CDR2 FQGTGA. The CDR3 sequence is 17 residues long. V shed 1 base and J 2 bases; nucleotides not matched to a gene: 6. This chain's CDR3 is CASSLRVAGGPTDTQYF. The CDR3 bases are TGTGCCAGCAGCTTAAGGGTAGCGGGGGGACCCACAGATACGCAGTATTTT. Full variable domain (missing parts from reference TRBV7-3 and TRBJ2-3): GAGVSQTPSNKVTEKGKYVELRCDPISGHTALYWYRQSLGQGPEFLIYFQGTGAADDSGLPNDRFFAVRPEGSVSTLKIQRTERGDSAVYLCASSLRVAGGPTDTQYFGPGTRLTVL.

Ten or more counts support this clone. This chain connects TRBV5-1 to TRBJ2-7, with D maybe TRBD2 (6 bases). Trimming shortened V by 0 bases and J by 5 bases, and 15 bases separated the two germline ends. The CDR3 spans 15 residues. Germline assignment: CDR1 SGHRS and CDR2 YFSETQ. The chain's CDR3 is CASSLGAGTYDEQYF. The CDR3 coding sequence is TGCGCCAGCAGCTTGGGTGCGGGAACCTACGACGAGCAGTACTTC. Looking up the rest from reference TRBV5-1 and TRBJ2-7 gives the full variable domain: KAGVTQTPRYLIKTRGQQVTLSCSPISGHRSVSWYQQTPGQGLQFLFEYFSETQRNKGNFPGRFSGRQFSNSRSEMNVSTLELGDSALYLCASSLGAGTYDEQYFGPGTRLTVT.

The table lists this clone with a count of one. The chain recombines TRBV6-5 with TRBJ1-1; D possibly corresponds to TRBD1 (6 bases). CDR3 length equals 11 residues. V shed 2 bases and J shed 11 bases, with 9 bases lying between them. Germline CDR1 is MNHEY and CDR2 is SVGAGI. The CDR3 here is CASSYPGVAFF. The CDR3 nucleotides read TGTGCCAGCAGTTACCCAGGGGTTGCTTTCTTT.

The rearrangement uses TRBV7-9 and TRBJ2-7, with 7 positions matching TRBD1. The J segment lost 4 bases and the V segment lost 5 bases, leaving 5 bases of the junction unmatched. CDR1 and CDR2 (germline): SEHNR, FQNEAQ (reference sequence). CDR3 length equals 13 residues. CDR3 in DNA: TGTGCCAGCAGCCGGGACAGCGATTACGAGCAGTACTTC. Encoded protein: CASSRDSDYEQYF.

The V and J genes are TRBV7-3 and TRBJ2-1, with TRBD2 identical over 11 bases. CDR1 is SGHTA and CDR2 is FQGTGA in the germline V gene. The junction had 11 bases not matched to a gene; V was cut back by 5 bases and J by 5 bases. The CDR3 length is 17 residues. The DNA for the CDR3 is TGTGCCAGCAGCCCCTTTCGACTAGCGGGAATAGACAATGAGCAGTTCTTC. Translating it yields CASSPFRLAGIDNEQFF. Based on the CDR3 plus reference TRBV7-3 and TRBJ2-1, the full variable domain is GAGVSQTPSNKVTEKGKYVELRCDPISGHTALYWYRQSLGQGPEFLIYFQGTGAADDSGLPNDRFFAVRPEGSVSTLKIQRTERGDSAVYLCASSPFRLAGIDNEQFFGPGTRLTVL.

This sequence joins TRBV6-2 or TRBV6-3 and TRBJ2-6, with 7 bases lining up with TRBD1. Germline-derived CDR1 and CDR2 are MNHEY and SVGEGT. V shed 2 bases, J shed 0 bases, and the junction held 7 bases outside the gene matches. CDR3 size: 18 residues. CDR3 in amino acids: CASSYRRDRVSGANVLTF. CDR3 DNA: TGTGCCAGCAGTTACCGTCGGGACAGAGTCTCTGGGGCCAACGTCCTGACTTTC.

The gene calls are TRBV6-5 and TRBJ1-5; D remains ambiguous. This CDR3 is 13 amino acids long. Per germline, CDR1 MNHEY and CDR2 SVGAGI. Trimming left V 6 bases short and J 9 bases short, with 15 bases between. The CDR3 nucleotides are TGTGCCAGCAGGACTCACGTGCTGGGGCCCCAGCATTTT. Translating it yields CASRTHVLGPQHF.

This clone has ten or more counts. The same CDR3 is also encoded by other DNA sequences in this sample. CDR3 sequence (DNA): TGTGCCAGCAGTTACCGGGGCGGGGAGCTGTTTTTT. This gives the protein CASSYRGGELFF. The gene calls are TRBV6-5 and TRBJ2-2; TRBD2 might be the D (5 bases). Germline CDR1 is MNHEY and CDR2 is SVGAGI. The CDR3 runs 12 residues. The ends were cut back, 2 bases at V and 7 bases at J, with 5 bases in the middle.

V gene TRBV2 combines with J gene TRBJ2-7, with TRBD2 matching over 7 bases. The germline gives CDR1 SNHLY, CDR2 FYNNEI. The CDR3 runs 12 residues. Trimming cost V 7 bases and J 7 bases; bases outside gene matches: 7. The CDR3 protein is CASNLRAGEQYF. Written as DNA, the CDR3 is TGTGCCAGCAACCTTAGAGCGGGGGAGCAGTACTTC.

The rearrangement joins TRBV2 to TRBJ2-7; D possibly corresponds to TRBD1 (5 bases). V dropped 7 bases and J dropped 7 bases, with 14 bases sitting between them. The CDR3 is 12 amino acids. In germline, CDR1 is SNHLY, CDR2 FYNNEI. DNA for the CDR3: TGTGCCAGCACGCAGGGTGGATGGGAGCAGTACTTC. It specifies CASTQGGWEQYF.

J is TRBJ1-6 and V is TRBV27; 7 bases agree with TRBD1. Trimming cost V 5 bases and J 5 bases; bases outside gene matches: 9. Germline CDR1 is MNHEY and CDR2 is SMNVEV (reference sequence). This CDR3 has 16 amino acids. CDR3 residues: CASSLYRGAHNSPLHF. As DNA, the CDR3 is TGTGCCAGCAGTCTTTACAGGGGTGCCCATAATTCACCCCTCCACTTT.

This clone showed up just once. The chain is built from TRBV7-6 and TRBJ2-5; D unclear. The ends were cut back, 2 bases at V and 5 bases at J, with 12 bases in the middle. In germline, CDR1 is SGHVS, CDR2 FNYEAQ. The CDR3 is 14 amino acids. CDR3 DNA sequence: TGTGCCAGCAGCTTATCGTCTAGACGGGAGACCCAGTACTTC. Its protein product is CASSLSSRRETQYF.

The chain combines TRBV4-2 with TRBJ2-1; TRBD2 aligns across 10 bases. In germline, CDR1 is LGHNA, CDR2 YNFKEQ. The CDR3 runs 18 residues. The trim removed 0 bases at V and 6 bases at J, leaving 11 bases unmatched. The CDR3 nucleotides read TGTGCCAGCAGCCAAGATCTGGTGGGGGCTAGCGGGAGCAATGAGCAGTTCTTC. Amino acid sequence: CASSQDLVGASGSNEQFF.

The V call is TRBV18, the J call TRBJ1-1; 9 bases align to TRBD1. The CDR3 is made up of 17 amino acids. CDR1 and CDR2 from the germline V gene are KGHSH and LQKENI. The V gene end was trimmed by 0 bases and the J gene end by 5 bases; junction bases not matched to a gene: 10. CDR3 sequence: CASSPPLGTGYRTEAFF. DNA of the CDR3: TGTGCCAGCTCACCACCACTTGGGACAGGGTACAGAACTGAAGCTTTCTTT.

The chain uses TRBV7-5 and TRBJ1-4. TRBV7-5 is reported as a pseudogene. The CDR3 spans 11 residues. CDR3 bases: TGTGCCAGAAGCTTAATCCCGGGGCTGTTTTTT. Its translation is CARSLIPGLFF.

This clone was counted a few times. The rearrangement links TRBV12-5 to TRBJ2-1; 7 bases align to TRBD2. The J segment lost 3 bases and the V segment lost 6 bases, leaving 5 bases of the junction unmatched. The CDR3 sequence is 14 residues long. Per the germline V gene, CDR1 is LGHNT and CDR2 is FRNRAP. As DNA, the CDR3 is TGTGCTAGTGGCCTGTCGGGGGGCTACAATGAGCAGTTCTTC. It translates to CASGLSGGYNEQFF. Drawing the rest from reference TRBV12-5 and TRBJ2-1, the complete variable domain is DARVTQTPRHKVTEMGQEVTMRCQPILGHNTVFWYRQTMMQGLELLAYFRNRAPLDDSGMPKDRFSAEMPDATLATLKIQPSEPRDSAVYFCASGLSGGYNEQFFGPGTRLTVL.

This chain joins TRBV5-1 and TRBJ2-6; 9 bases are shared with TRBD1. Germline CDR1 SGHRS, CDR2 YFSETQ. The CDR3 spans 18 residues. The ends lost 1 base at V and 1 base at J; junction bases unmatched: 6. CDR3 protein: CASSLSGQGLSGANVLTF. In nucleotides, the CDR3 is TGCGCCAGCAGCTTGTCGGGACAGGGACTTTCTGGGGCCAACGTCCTGACTTTC.

This clone was recorded once. The CDR3 is CASSQGGAGVADTQYF. The CDR3 DNA reads TGTGCCAGCAGCCAAGGAGGGGCGGGAGTGGCAGATACGCAGTATTTT. This chain connects TRBV14 to TRBJ2-3; 7 nucleotides line up with TRBD2. This CDR3 has 16 amino acids. CDR1 is SGHDN and CDR2 is FVKESK in the germline V gene. The V gene end was trimmed by 1 base and the J gene end by 4 bases; junction bases not matched to a gene: 8.

V usage is TRBV7-8 and J usage is TRBJ1-4; TRBD1 is a possible D gene (6 bases). Germline V gene sequence: CDR1 SGHVS, CDR2 FQNEAQ. CDR3 length: 14 residues. The V end was cut by 5 bases, the J end by 6 bases, with 13 bases between. The CDR3 sequence is CASSLGQLYEKLFF. The CDR3 DNA sequence: TGTGCCAGCAGCCTCGGACAGCTATATGAAAAACTGTTTTTT.

The chain's CDR3 is CSVRRGGNYEQYF. In nucleotides, the CDR3 is TGCAGCGTCCGAAGGGGGGGAAACTACGAGCAGTACTTC. V usage is TRBV29-1 and J usage is TRBJ2-7; weak D call: TRBD2 (7 bases). The CDR3 sequence is 13 residues long. Per germline, CDR1 SQVTM and CDR2 ANQGSEA. The V and J ends lost 6 bases and 3 bases respectively, with 15 bases between them.